This T cell receptor beta chain was captured in a study of blood T cell repertoires in COVID-19. Germline V gene lookup returns CDR1 SGHTA and CDR2 FQGNSA. This CDR3 contains 16 residues. J gave up 5 bases and V 5 bases, and 11 bases lay outside the gene matches. The data were produced by immunoSEQ multiplex PCR, yet TCRdb's version contains in-frame clones alone and is incomplete. In the table there are fewer than 65,000 clones, roughly 85% of which are singletons. The origin of this receptor is a man between 65 and 79 years old with acute or convalescent COVID-19. Sequencing was performed on peripheral blood. The V gene is TRBV7-2, the J gene TRBJ2-3; 9 nucleotides align to TRBD2. CDR3 in DNA: TGTGCCAGCAGCCCTCTGGCGGGAGGGCCCGGAGATACGCAGTATTTT. Protein sequence: CASSPLAGGPGDTQYF.